Each of the 27 T cell receptor beta chains below was sequenced from the same sample in a study of beta chain features in type 1 diabetes (dated by TCRdb to 2017 to 2018). Library preparation employed the immunoSEQ multiplex PCR assay. All of the isolated RNA was reverse transcribed with the High Capacity cDNA Reverse Transcription Kit, so expressed TCRB transcripts were sequenced. The table comes from immuneACCESS by way of TCRdb, which keeps in-frame sequences with V and J called. Part of the clones is missing from these tables; in studies checked, under half for an unresolved V gene and the rest for unknown reasons. Recorded for this sample are about 150,000 clones; 8.1% of them occurred a single time. Around 0.65% of the sample goes to the ten largest clones. The sample was central memory CD4+ T cells from blood. Receptors were obtained from a man aged 18 to 30 in good health.

The chain joins TRBV7-3 to TRBJ1-2, with no clear D. The CDR3 has 15 residues. Germline V gives CDR1 SGHTA, CDR2 FQGTGA. Trimming removed 4 bases from V and 4 bases from J, with 16 bases in between. CDR3 region: CASSSKGALTYGYTF. DNA for the CDR3: TGTGCCAGCAGCTCCAAAGGAGCCTTAACCTATGGCTACACCTTC.

This clone turned up a few times. Other nucleotide sequences from this sample produce the same CDR3. The V call is TRBV5-8, the J call TRBJ1-1, with D tentatively TRBD1 (5 bases). The CDR3 totals 14 residues. From germline, CDR1 is SGHTS and CDR2 YDEGEE. The V gene lost 4 bases and the J gene lost 0 bases, with 10 bases spanning the gap. CDR3 loop: CASSLTDMNTEAFF. The CDR3, as DNA: TGTGCCAGCAGCCTGACAGATATGAACACTGAAGCTTTCTTT.

This chain uses TRBV30 with TRBJ2-7; D might be TRBD2 (5 bases). Trimming removed 0 bases from V and 3 bases from J, with 9 bases in between. CDR3 size: 13 residues. Germline V CDR1 and CDR2: GTSNPN, SVGIG (reference sequence). CDR3 amino acids: CAWSVAVYYEQYF. The CDR3 DNA follows: TGTGCCTGGAGTGTAGCGGTTTACTACGAGCAGTACTTC.

V usage is TRBV29-1 and J usage is TRBJ2-1, with D possibly matching TRBD1 (6 bases). This CDR3 is built from 11 residues. Trimming cost V 4 bases and J 10 bases, with 11 bases left between them. Germline CDR1 SQVTM, CDR2 ANQGSEA. The CDR3 loop is CSVGQAWEQFF. For the CDR3, the DNA is TGCAGCGTTGGACAGGCCTGGGAGCAGTTCTTC.

This clone was seen more than once but under ten times. The rearrangement joins TRBV13 to TRBJ2-7; the match to TRBD2 covers 13 bases. The ends lost 6 bases at V and 5 bases at J; junction bases unmatched: 13. The CDR3 totals 17 residues. CDR1 PRHDT and CDR2 FYEKMQ come from the germline V gene (reference sequence). Here the CDR3 reads CASRELGLAGVSHEQYF. As DNA, the CDR3 is TGTGCCAGCAGGGAATTAGGACTAGCGGGAGTGTCCCACGAGCAGTACTTC.

This clone was found many times. This chain joins TRBV9 and TRBJ1-1; TRBD1 aligns across 7 bases. Germline V CDR1 and CDR2: SGDLS, YYNGEE. Trimming took 2 bases from V and 4 from J; bases not matched to a gene: 11. The CDR3 runs 16 residues. In DNA, the CDR3 is TGTGCCAGCAGCGTCAGGGGTACAGGGGTTGGCACTGAAGCTTTCTTT. It specifies CASSVRGTGVGTEAFF. Supplemented by reference TRBV9 and TRBJ1-1, the full variable domain reads DSGVTQTPKHLITATGQRVTLRCSPRSGDLSVYWYQQSLDQGLQFLIQYYNGEERAKGNILERFSAQQFPDLHSELNLSSLELGDSALYFCASSVRGTGVGTEAFFGQGTRLTVV.

This clone was counted at least ten times. The V gene is TRBV4-3, the J gene TRBJ2-3, with no clear D. The V end lost 0 bases, the J end lost 0 bases, and 10 bases lay between the germline ends. Germline assignment: CDR1 LGHNA and CDR2 YSLEER. The CDR3 has 16 amino acids. The CDR3: CASSQDWASSTDTQYF. CDR3 DNA: TGCGCCAGCAGCCAAGATTGGGCGTCTAGCACAGATACGCAGTATTTT.

There are a few counts of this clone. This rearrangement joins TRBV28 to TRBJ2-7; D might be TRBD1 (5 bases). V lost 6 bases to trimming and J lost 12 bases, with 18 bases between them. CDR3 length: 12 residues. The germline gives CDR1 MDHEN, CDR2 SYDVKM. DNA of the CDR3: TGTGCCAGCAGCTCCCAACAGGTTTCGTGGTACTTC. This gives the protein CASSSQQVSWYF. Combining the CDR3 with reference TRBV28 and TRBJ2-7 gives the whole variable domain DVKVTQSSRYLVKRTGEKVFLECVQDMDHENMFWYRQDPGLGLRLIYFSYDVKMKEKGDIPEGYSVSREKKERFSLILESASTNQTSMYLCASSSQQVSWYFGPGTRLTVT.

V is TRBV7-3 and J is TRBJ2-1; TRBD2 might be the D (7 bases). V lost 2 bases to trimming and J lost 8 bases, with 13 bases between them. The germline V gene has CDR1 SGHTA and CDR2 FQGTGA. The CDR3 runs to 14 residues. The CDR3 loop reads CASSLAGAGDEQFF. In nucleotides, the CDR3 is TGTGCCAGCAGCTTAGCGGGAGCAGGGGATGAGCAGTTCTTC. Complete variable domain (other parts from reference TRBV7-3 and TRBJ2-1): GAGVSQTPSNKVTEKGKYVELRCDPISGHTALYWYRQSLGQGPEFLIYFQGTGAADDSGLPNDRFFAVRPEGSVSTLKIQRTERGDSAVYLCASSLAGAGDEQFFGPGTRLTVL.

This clone was counted between two and nine times. The chain uses TRBV5-1 and TRBJ2-7, with 10 positions matching TRBD2. The CDR3 consists of 16 residues. V dropped 4 bases and J dropped 1; count of bases not matched to a gene: 8. Germline CDR1 SGHRS, CDR2 YFSETQ. The CDR3 DNA is TGCGCCAGCAGCGACTGGACTAGCGGACCGTCCTACGAGCAGTACTTC. Its protein product is CASSDWTSGPSYEQYF.

This clone was seen more than once but under ten times. V is TRBV27 and J is TRBJ1-1; TRBD1 is a possible D gene (5 bases). The CDR3 is 13 residues long. The ends were cut back, 7 bases at V and 6 bases at J, with 15 bases in the middle. Per the germline V gene, CDR1 is MNHEY and CDR2 is SMNVEV (reference sequence). The CDR3 protein is CASIPQEGSEAFF. As DNA, the CDR3 is TGTGCCAGCATCCCACAGGAGGGCTCTGAAGCTTTCTTT.

The chain employs TRBV4-1 and TRBJ2-7, with 11 bases that match TRBD1. The V and J ends lost 1 base and 4 bases, in that order; junction bases with no gene match: 3. The CDR3 length is 15 residues. Per the germline V gene, CDR1 is MGHRA and CDR2 is YSYEKL. CDR3 DNA sequence: TGCGCCAGCAGCCAAGGGACAGGGGGCACATACGAGCAGTACTTC. This translates into CASSQGTGGTYEQYF.

This clone was recorded a few times. As DNA, the CDR3 is TGTGCCAGCAGCCTCGGGGACTGGGTCTACAATGAGCAGTTCTTC. Translation gives CASSLGDWVYNEQFF. V usage is TRBV6-5 and J usage is TRBJ2-1; TRBD2 might be the D (6 bases). There are 15 residues in the CDR3. V lost 6 bases and J lost 3, with 15 bases in between. The germline V gene has CDR1 MNHEY and CDR2 SVGAGI.

The chain links TRBV18 to TRBJ2-5, with TRBD1 as a possible D gene (5 bases). This CDR3 is built from 14 residues. Germline CDR1 is KGHSH and CDR2 is LQKENI. Trimming removed 3 bases at V and 2 bases at J, with 10 bases between. The DNA of the CDR3 is TGTGCCAGCTCACCCTCCGCAGGGCAAGAGACCCAGTACTTC. Amino acid sequence: CASSPSAGQETQYF.

The chain carries TRBV30 and TRBJ1-2, with 7 positions matching TRBD1. CDR1 and CDR2 from the germline V gene are GTSNPN and SVGIG (reference sequence). This CDR3 is built from 13 residues. Germline trimming cut 4 bases from V and 4 bases from J; bases unmatched to any gene: 6. The CDR3 loop reads CAWKGTDIYGYTF. The CDR3 DNA follows: TGTGCCTGGAAGGGGACAGACATCTATGGCTACACCTTC.

This clone was seen more than once but under ten times. This sequence joins TRBV7-2 and TRBJ2-7, with TRBD1 matching 10 bases. In germline, CDR1 is SGHTA, CDR2 FQGNSA. V trimming: 4 bases; J trimming: 6 bases; junction bases outside the gene matches: 9. This CDR3 region has 15 residues. The CDR3 nucleotides are TGTGCCAGCAGCTCAAATAGACAGGGGGCTGTCGAGCAGTACTTC. It codes for CASSSNRQGAVEQYF. Complete variable domain (other parts from reference TRBV7-2 and TRBJ2-7): GAGVSQSPSNKVTEKGKDVELRCDPISGHTALYWYRQSLGQGLEFLIYFQGNSAPDKSGLPSDRFSAERTGGSVSTLTIQRTQQEDSAVYLCASSSNRQGAVEQYFGPGTRLTVT.

The V call is TRBV7-3, the J call TRBJ1-1; D might be TRBD1 (5 bases). Germline V lookup: CDR1 SGHTA, CDR2 FQGTGA. V was trimmed by 3 bases and J by 4 bases, leaving 9 bases between them. The CDR3 consists of 13 residues. The CDR3 here is CASSFAGSTEAFF. For the CDR3, the DNA is TGTGCCAGCAGCTTCGCAGGGTCCACTGAAGCTTTCTTT.

This clone showed up just a few times. The chain joins TRBV7-2 to TRBJ2-7, with 15 bases identical to TRBD2. Germline V gene lookup returns CDR1 SGHTA and CDR2 FQGNSA. There are 16 residues in the CDR3. The V gene end was trimmed by 1 base and the J gene end by 10 bases; junction bases not matched to a gene: 8. CDR3 sequence: CASSLGLGLAGGNQYF. For the CDR3, the DNA is TGTGCCAGCAGCTTAGGCTTAGGACTAGCGGGGGGGAATCAGTACTTC. The whole variable domain, remainder taken from reference TRBV7-2 and TRBJ2-7, is GAGVSQSPSNKVTEKGKDVELRCDPISGHTALYWYRQSLGQGLEFLIYFQGNSAPDKSGLPSDRFSAERTGGSVSTLTIQRTQQEDSAVYLCASSLGLGLAGGNQYFGPGTRLTVT.

The rearrangement links TRBV6-5 to TRBJ1-3, with no clear D. The ends were cut back, 0 bases at V and 4 bases at J, with 10 bases in the middle. Germline values: CDR1 MNHEY, CDR2 SVGAGI. This CDR3 contains 15 residues. The CDR3 reads CASSYSAGYGNTIYF. The CDR3, as DNA: TGTGCCAGCAGTTACTCAGCCGGGTACGGAAACACCATATATTTT.

This clone was observed at least ten times. The CDR3: CASSWSGSDEQFF. For the CDR3, the DNA is TGTGCCAGCAGTTGGAGCGGGAGCGATGAGCAGTTCTTC. This chain connects TRBV28 to TRBJ2-1; TRBD2 matches 8 bases. This CDR3 is built from 13 residues. V lost 4 bases to trimming and J lost 8 bases; unmatched junction nucleotides: 4. Germline V lookup: CDR1 MDHEN, CDR2 SYDVKM.

The V and J genes are TRBV30 and TRBJ1-5; D perhaps matches TRBD1 (6 bases). This CDR3 is 16 amino acids long. Deletions cut 2 bases from V and 2 bases from J, with 16 bases between. Germline loops: CDR1 GTSNPN, CDR2 SVGIG (reference sequence). The CDR3 nucleotides read TGTGCCTGGAGTTGGGGACACCTAAAGGGCAATCAGCCCCAGCATTTT. It specifies CAWSWGHLKGNQPQHF.

This rearrangement joins TRBV5-1 to TRBJ2-7, with TRBD2 as a possible D gene (5 bases). The V end was cut by 0 bases, the J end by 3 bases, with 13 bases between. CDR3 length equals 15 residues. Germline V gene data show CDR1 as SGHRS and CDR2 as YFSETQ. CDR3 in amino acids: CASSLASSNSYEQYF. The CDR3 DNA reads TGCGCCAGCAGCTTGGCCTCTAGCAATAGCTACGAGCAGTACTTC.

The chain carries TRBV28 and TRBJ1-4; 7 bases map to TRBD1. The CDR3 covers 16 residues. V gave up 6 bases and J gave up 3 bases; unmatched junction bases: 10. Germline CDR1 MDHEN, CDR2 SYDVKM. The CDR3 DNA reads TGTGCCAGCAGCCCTACCAGGACAGGAGCTAATGAAAAACTGTTTTTT. Its protein product is CASSPTRTGANEKLFF.

The chain couples TRBV9 to TRBJ2-3; TRBD2 aligns across 7 bases. Germline-derived CDR1 and CDR2 are SGDLS and YYNGEE. The CDR3 loop spans 16 amino acids. V was pared by 4 bases and J by 2 bases, with 10 bases of the junction left unmatched. Here the CDR3 reads CASSSVGSGPTDTQYF. The CDR3 DNA reads as TGTGCCAGCAGCTCTGTAGGTAGCGGGCCCACAGATACGCAGTATTTT.

This chain uses TRBV6-5 with TRBJ1-2; weak D call: TRBD1 (5 bases). This CDR3 is 13 amino acids long. V lost 9 bases and J 1 base, leaving 12 bases between the germline ends. Germline assignment: CDR1 MNHEY and CDR2 SVGAGI. Here the CDR3 DNA reads TGTGCCAGTCAGGGTGAGCTTAACTATGGCTACACCTTC. This sequence encodes CASQGELNYGYTF.

The J gene is TRBJ1-2, the V gene TRBV7-9; D uncertain. V was clipped by 4 bases and J by 6 bases, with 9 bases between them. The CDR3 has 12 amino acids. In germline, CDR1 is SEHNR, CDR2 FQNEAQ (reference sequence). CDR3 in DNA: TGTGCCAGCAGCTCGTTGGCTGATGGCTACACCTTC. This gives the protein CASSSLADGYTF.

This chain links TRBV5-5 with TRBJ2-1, with 13 nucleotides matching TRBD2. Germline V lookup: CDR1 SGHKS, CDR2 YYEKEE (reference sequence). This CDR3 spans 18 amino acids. V was pared by 2 bases and J by 4 bases, with 9 bases of the junction left unmatched. The CDR3 sequence: CASSFRLAGGLPYNEQFF. DNA for the CDR3: TGTGCCAGCAGCTTTAGACTAGCGGGAGGTCTACCATACAATGAGCAGTTCTTC.